The clone carrying this TCR beta chain was detected only a few times. Its antigen is still unknown. The TCRbeta library incorporated unique molecular identifiers. TCRdb ran MiXCR on the PCR reads and lists one entry per CDR3 protein. The table has 190,000 or so distinct CDR3 sequences, roughly 6% seen once. This sample stems from a study of T-cell reconstitution after alpha-beta-depleted transplantation in children. The study, taken as a whole, reports: Day-60 TCRbeta diversity that was high in some patients was derived from surviving recipient T cells and thymic progenitors. Alpha-beta T cells about two months after transplant reportedly derived from several hundred expanded graft clones. T-cell numbers and diversity, one year after transplant, stemmed largely from T cells that were newly produced.

Sequencing used PBMCs, obtained before TCRalphabeta/CD19-depleted stem cell transplant. The receptor comes from a girl in the first two years of life with combined immunodeficiency, due to receive a stem cell transplant.

The chain's CDR3 is CASSPFTAPADTQYF. Written as DNA, the CDR3 is TGTGCCAGCAGTCCTTTCACCGCCCCTGCAGATACGCAGTATTTT. The chain employs TRBV7-3 and TRBJ2-3; no clear D. Trimming shortened V by 6 bases and J by 4 bases, and 17 bases separated the two germline ends. This CDR3 is built from 15 residues. Germline values: CDR1 SGHTA, CDR2 FQGTGA.